The rows below give T cell receptor beta chains drawn from one sample of a study of T cell responses to AZD1222 COVID-19 vaccine. Sequenced by immunoSEQ multiplex PCR; TCRdb stores in-frame clones only, minus some. The data show approximately 120,000 clones, 88% seen once. Sequences were derived from peripheral blood, sampled on day 0 of AZD1222 vaccination. The receptors shown here come from an adult in good health. Each CDR3 is given with its conserved first and last residue. Fields, in order: V gene, CDR3 protein.

TRBV29-1 CSVTRQGIDTQYF
TRBV7-9 CASSPSSYEQYF
TRBV11-2 CASSPGASYNEQFF
TRBV15 CATQHSNQPQHF
TRBV2 CASSPRTHTEGTDTQYF
TRBV5-1 CASSLGSHEQYF
TRBV11-2 CASSLRTGLREKLFF
TRBV30 CAWRKGAVPDTQYF
TRBV7-3 CASSGREREGTDTQYF
TRBV11-3 CASSLESGGTGSYNEQFF
TRBV27 CATARGTNTGELFF
TRBV19 CASSIAGRHSGANVLTF
TRBV4-3 CASSQGPERGREQYF
TRBV4-2 CASSQVYDRPDTQYF
TRBV6-5 CASSYSTGGYNEQFF
TRBV5-1 CASSTGTGNTEAFF
TRBV9 CASSEGTGVRGYTF
TRBV19 CASSIVGSREEKLFF
TRBV6-5 CASSSRVIDGEQYF
TRBV11-3 CASSQTGAWGNEQFF
TRBV27 CASSSGVPGANVLTF
TRBV3-1/TRBV3-2 CASSQNQGSGAFF
TRBV2 CATVLEAGVGEQYF
TRBV19 CASSRETAGSNEQFF
TRBV6-1 CASSEAETSGRVQETQYF
TRBV15 CATSRQDRGPSGNTIYF
TRBV7-2 CASSLVGGTNYGYTF
TRBV27 CASSLTGTDTYEQYF
TRBV4-1 CASRSVVPYNSPLHF